Below are 10 T cell receptor beta chains sequenced from a single sample in a study of esophageal squamous cell carcinoma under preoperative chemotherapy. The time point denotes: after preoperative PTX-NDP chemotherapy. TCRdb redid the calling of the PCR reads with MiXCR, one entry per CDR3 protein. The sample includes about 18,000 distinct CDR3 sequences, about 45% of them seen just once. The specimen was obtained from a patient given preoperative chemotherapy. The receptors come from a human donor with esophageal squamous cell carcinoma. The donor label of this sample is uncertain.

Note on this clonotype: Compared with germline, one end of the junction differs, possibly owing to a read error. V gene TRBV7-3 combines with J gene TRBJ2-3, with D perhaps TRBD1 or TRBD2 (5 bases each). The closer fit of TRBJ2-5 to the DNA end suggests the J call may be wrong. The CDR3 has 15 residues. CDR1 SGHTA and CDR2 FQGTGA come from the germline V gene. CDR3 protein: CASGATGRDQDTQYF. Here the CDR3 DNA reads TGTGCCAGCGGCGCTACGGGCCGGGACCAAGATACCCAGTACTTC.

Turning to this clonotype: The conserved phenylalanine or tryptophan normally closing the CDR3 is absent here, so this likely arose from a read error. It is unclear where the CDR3 begins or ends on the DNA, so no DNA is shown, and the CDR3 is as TCRdb lists it. This chain uses TRBV12-3 or TRBV12-4 with TRBJ2-5; TRBD2 is taken as the D call from the table, unchecked against the DNA. Ends included, the CDR3 has 14 residues. The CDR3 is CASSVEASQETQFL.

This clonotype was recorded at least ten times. The chain couples TRBV27 to TRBJ1-6; D not certain. With 3 bases removed from V and 10 bases from J, the gap between germline ends came to 10 bases. Germline V gene lookup returns CDR1 MNHEY and CDR2 SMNVEV (reference sequence). The CDR3 length is 13 residues. The CDR3 reads CASSFFEGSPLHF. As DNA, the CDR3 is TGTGCCAGCAGTTTTTTTGAGGGATCACCCCTCCACTTT.

The CDR3 DNA sequence: TGTGCCAGCAGCCGGTCATCGGACAGGGGTCAAAGCCACTCCTACGAGCAGTACTTC. As protein: CASSRSSDRGQSHSYEQYF. This chain links TRBV5-5 with TRBJ2-7; 9 bases are a match to TRBD1. V shed 4 bases and J 0 bases; nucleotides not matched to a gene: 17. This CDR3 comprises 19 residues. The germline CDR1 and CDR2 sequences are SGHKS and YYEKEE (reference sequence).

The J gene is TRBJ2-7, the V gene TRBV7-3, with D perhaps TRBD1 or TRBD2 (7 bases each). CDR1 and CDR2 from the germline V gene are SGHTA and FQGTGA. V gave up 5 bases and J gave up 5 bases, with 13 bases separating them. This CDR3 region has 13 residues. The CDR3 reads CASSPGGENEQYF. In nucleotides, the CDR3 is TGTGCCAGCAGCCCAGGGGGGGAGAACGAGCAGTACTTC.

In its sample, this clonotype is medium-sized. This chain links TRBV27 with TRBJ2-1; 12 nucleotides match TRBD1. V shed 4 bases, J shed 8 bases, and the junction held 6 bases outside the gene matches. Germline V gene data show CDR1 as MNHEY and CDR2 as SMNVEV (reference sequence). The CDR3 spans 15 residues. CDR3 protein: CASSSGTGGFHEQFF. As DNA, the CDR3 is TGTGCCAGCAGTTCCGGGACAGGGGGCTTCCATGAGCAGTTCTTC.

In its sample, this clonotype was seen many times. The chain recombines TRBV11-1 with TRBJ2-1, with D hard to call. This CDR3 region has 13 residues. Trimming cost V 5 bases and J 10 bases, with 15 bases left between them. Germline lookup yields CDR1 SGHAT and CDR2 FQDESV (reference sequence). The CDR3 DNA is TGTGCCAGCAGCCTAGGACGGATCTACGAGCAGTTCTTC. Protein: CASSLGRIYEQFF.

The chain links TRBV11-2 to TRBJ2-1; D gene uncertain. TRBJ2-7 explains the end of the DNA better; the J call may be wrong. The CDR3 has 15 residues. Germline V gene data show CDR1 as SGHAT and CDR2 as FQNNGV. For the CDR3, the DNA is TGTGCCAGCAGCCCGGGTTCTGGGCGTGGTTACGAGCAGTACTTC. This translates into CASSPGSGRGYEQYF.

The count of this clonotype is one. The V call is TRBV5-4, the J call TRBJ2-5; 7 bases align to TRBD2. CDR3 size: 21 residues. Germline loops: CDR1 SGHNT, CDR2 YYREEE (reference sequence). Unmatched junction bases numbered 25, after V lost 3 bases and J lost 2 bases. CDR3 in DNA: TGTGCCAGCAGCTCTCCTCAGCGGGGCGTGTTTCATGGGTCCGAACAAGAGACCCAGTACTTC. This gives the protein CASSSPQRGVFHGSEQETQYF.

This clonotype showed up just a few times. The gene calls are TRBV27 and TRBJ2-1; 8 nucleotides match TRBD1. The V segment lost 6 bases and the J segment 6 bases; nucleotides outside the gene matches: 4. Germline lookup yields CDR1 MNHEY and CDR2 SMNVEV (reference sequence). The length of the CDR3 is 13 residues. Here the CDR3 DNA reads TGTGCCAGCAGAGGGGACAGGCGCAATGAGCAGTTCTTC. Its protein is CASRGDRRNEQFF.